Sequencing of this T cell receptor beta chain was carried out in a study of Graves' ophthalmopathy and Graves' hyperthyroidism. In regard to this clonotype: Antigen: not known. Relative to the germline gene, one junction end is altered; a read error may explain this.

CDR1 and CDR2 from the germline V gene are LNHDA and SQIVND (reference sequence). This CDR3 is built from 15 residues. Patients with other autoimmune diseases, uncontrolled infections, pregnancy or lactation were excluded. Whole-study findings and limits: A 13-signature model separated ophthalmopathy from stable hyperthyroidism, reaching 87.88% sensitivity and less than 82% specificity cross-validated. As the model predicted ophthalmopathy progression, it achieved a sensitivity of just over 70% and a specificity of 72.22%.

The study amplified TCR beta CDR3 regions using RNA transcripts. HTBI primers served in a first-round RT-PCR, which a second-round multiplex PCR followed. TCRdb fed the multiplex PCR reads into MiXCR, producing one record per CDR3 protein. The table records 57,000 or so distinct CDR3 sequences, approximately 50% of them present only once. This receptor was taken from an adult woman with Graves' ophthalmopathy. The rearrangement joins TRBV19 to TRBJ2-2; D may be TRBD2 (7 bases). Sequenced material: peripheral blood. CDR3 loop: CASAEWAPQLGGLLF. DNA of the CDR3: TGTGCCAGTGCAGAGTGGGCACCCCAGCTCGGGGGGCTGCTTTTT.